This record concerns one T cell receptor (beta chain) sequence. Study processing details: The authors estimated nucleated cell counts from reference gene primer amplification. The data were produced by immunoSEQ multiplex PCR, yet TCRdb's version contains in-frame clones alone and is incomplete. V and J calls plus clone size are reproduced from that table; the DNA served to infer D and trimming. The sample includes roughly 150,000 clones, around 74% of them seen just once. Seattle patients were enrolled during active infection and followed longitudinally. These data come from a study of blood T cell repertoires in COVID-19. In the study overall: T cells, B-cell-depleted T cells, or PBMCs supplied cDNA or gDNA.

This TCR came from a woman aged 55-75 years with COVID-19, enrolled during active disease. Sequenced input: peripheral blood.

CDR3 sequence reads: CASSLARPGDTQYF. CDR3 coding DNA: TGTGCCAGCAGCTTAGCCCGACCGGGGGATACGCAGTATTTT. V gene TRBV7-6 combines with J gene TRBJ2-3, with D perhaps matching TRBD2 (5 bases). The length of the CDR3 is 14 residues. V was clipped by 0 bases and J by 6 bases, with 10 bases between them. Looked up from germline, CDR1 is SGHVS and CDR2 is FNYEAQ.